This passage covers 21 T cell receptor beta chains from one sample sequenced in a study of blood T cell repertoires in COVID-19. Assay: immunoSEQ multiplex PCR; the TCRdb copy retains only in-frame clones and omits some. The table shows about 280,000 clones, with 86% occurring only once. The sample comprised peripheral blood. The origin of the receptors is a woman aged 25-40 years who had recovered from COVID-19.

This chain connects TRBV11-2 to TRBJ2-7, with TRBD1 identical over 9 bases. With 8 bases clipped from V and 7 bases from J, the junction kept 18 bases outside the gene matches. This CDR3 is 16 amino acids long. The germline V gene encodes CDR1 SGHAT and CDR2 FQNNGV. CDR3 bases: TGTGCCAGCGCAGGCATTTTGGACAGGGGCAGGGGGGAGCAGTACTTC. It is translated as CASAGILDRGRGEQYF.

CDR3 region: CASSSGTSGSAEQYF. The CDR3 DNA is TGTGCCAGCAGTTCCGGGACTAGCGGGAGTGCCGAGCAGTACTTC. The V and J genes are TRBV27 and TRBJ2-7; 14 positions match TRBD2. Germline CDR1 MNHEY, CDR2 SMNVEV (reference sequence). After removal of 4 bases from V and 6 bases from J, the junction contained 5 bases not matched to a gene. The CDR3 contains 15 residues.

The genes are TRBV7-2 and TRBJ1-1; the match to TRBD1 covers 9 bases. CDR1 is SGHTA and CDR2 is FQGNSA in the germline V gene. The CDR3 runs 15 residues. V was pared by 5 bases and J by 0 bases, with 4 bases of the junction left unmatched. For the CDR3, the DNA is TGTGCCAGCAGCCCGGACAGGGGATTGAACACTGAAGCTTTCTTT. This encodes CASSPDRGLNTEAFF.

This chain uses TRBV5-1 with TRBJ1-2, with TRBD1 matching 8 bases. CDR1 and CDR2 from the germline V gene are SGHRS and YFSETQ. Trimming removed 3 bases from V and 6 bases from J; junction bases left unmatched: 4. The CDR3 spans 13 residues. This CDR3 is CASSWTGNNGYTF. CDR3 coding DNA: TGCGCCAGCAGCTGGACAGGGAACAATGGCTACACCTTC.

This chain links TRBV27 with TRBJ1-6; D ambiguous. Trimming removed 2 bases from V and 14 bases from J, with 13 bases in between. This CDR3 comprises 13 residues. Per germline, CDR1 MNHEY and CDR2 SMNVEV (reference sequence). CDR3 nucleotide sequence: TGTGCCAGCAGTTTACTCTCAGGTGACACCCTCCACTTT. Translation: CASSLLSGDTLHF.

The chain employs TRBV5-1 and TRBJ2-7; D not certain. Germline lookup yields CDR1 SGHRS and CDR2 YFSETQ. This CDR3 is 13 amino acids long. Trimming stripped 0 bases from V and 2 bases from J, with 6 bases between. The CDR3: CASSLAATYEQYF. The CDR3 DNA reads as TGCGCCAGCAGCTTGGCAGCGACCTACGAGCAGTACTTC.

The gene calls are TRBV3-1 (or the pseudogene TRBV3-2) and TRBJ1-2; unclear D gene. Germline CDR1 reads LGHDT; CDR2 reads YNNKEL (reference sequence). V was clipped by 3 bases and J by 6 bases, with 14 bases between them. The CDR3 sequence is 14 residues long. CDR3 residues: CASSQVGSYDGYTF. For the CDR3, the DNA is TGTGCCAGCAGCCAGGTGGGCTCATATGATGGCTACACCTTC.

V usage is TRBV7-3 and J usage is TRBJ2-2; D not resolved. V lost 2 bases and J lost 1, with 11 bases in between. Per germline, CDR1 SGHTA and CDR2 FQGTGA. The CDR3 is 16 amino acids. CDR3 residues: CASSLGPSGNTGELFF. CDR3 sequence (DNA): TGTGCCAGCAGCTTAGGCCCCTCGGGGAACACCGGGGAGCTGTTTTTT.

The chain employs TRBV7-8 and TRBJ1-4; the D is unclear. There are 13 residues in the CDR3. Between the trimmed V and J ends, which lost 9 bases and 8 bases, there was a span of 16 bases. The germline V gene encodes CDR1 SGHVS and CDR2 FQNEAQ. In DNA, the CDR3 is TGTGCCAGTCGGCGGGGATTCGGGGAAAAACTGTTTTTT. Translating gives CASRRGFGEKLFF.

This sequence joins TRBV6-6 and TRBJ2-1; D call uncertain. CDR1 MNHNY and CDR2 SVGAGI come from the germline V gene (reference sequence). Trimming removed 7 bases at V and 4 bases at J, with 14 bases between. CDR3 length: 14 residues. The CDR3 spells CASTNLARYNEQFF. CDR3 bases: TGTGCCAGCACCAACCTGGCCAGGTACAATGAGCAGTTCTTC.

This rearrangement joins TRBV3-1 (or the pseudogene TRBV3-2) to TRBJ2-1, with D possibly being TRBD2 (5 bases). The V and J ends lost 2 bases and 0 bases respectively, with 14 bases between them. CDR1 is LGHDT and CDR2 is YNNKEL in the germline V gene (reference sequence). The CDR3 contains 17 residues. CDR3 in amino acids: CASSQRAALSSYNEQFF. CDR3 sequence (DNA): TGTGCCAGCAGCCAAAGAGCGGCCCTCAGCTCCTACAATGAGCAGTTCTTC.

This clone appeared a few times. The V and J genes are TRBV7-2 and TRBJ2-7; TRBD2 matches at 12 bases. The J segment lost 5 bases and the V segment lost 2 bases, leaving 1 base of the junction unmatched. The germline V gene encodes CDR1 SGHTA and CDR2 FQGNSA. This CDR3 has 14 amino acids. The CDR3 nucleotides read TGTGCCAGCAGCTTAAGACTAGCGGGAGACGAGCAGTACTTC. Its translation is CASSLRLAGDEQYF.

The chain carries TRBV6-5 and TRBJ1-1; D is possibly TRBD1 (5 bases). The CDR3 loop spans 13 amino acids. CDR1 and CDR2 from the germline V gene are MNHEY and SVGAGI. The V gene lost 2 bases and the J gene lost 7 bases, with 11 bases spanning the gap. CDR3 DNA: TGTGCCAGCAGTTACGGGGGGGAACGTGAAGCTTTCTTT. Protein sequence: CASSYGGEREAFF.

This chain links TRBV29-1 with TRBJ2-7; 11 nucleotides agree with TRBD1. Unmatched junction bases numbered 5, after V lost 6 bases and J lost 7 bases. Germline V CDR1 and CDR2: SQVTM, ANQGSEA. The CDR3 is made up of 12 amino acids. CDR3: CSVGQGAREQYF. The DNA of the CDR3 is TGCAGCGTAGGACAGGGGGCGCGGGAGCAGTACTTC.

The chain combines TRBV27 with TRBJ2-1, with 7 nucleotides matching TRBD1. V shed 5 bases, J shed 0 bases, and the junction held 4 bases outside the gene matches. CDR1 is MNHEY and CDR2 is SMNVEV in the germline V gene (reference sequence). The CDR3 consists of 15 residues. The CDR3, as DNA: TGTGCCAGCAGTCCCAGGGGGAGCTCCTACAATGAGCAGTTCTTC. It yields the protein CASSPRGSSYNEQFF.

V is TRBV11-2 and J is TRBJ2-7; 8 bases match TRBD1. The J segment lost 0 bases and the V segment lost 1 base, leaving 2 bases of the junction unmatched. The germline V gene encodes CDR1 SGHAT and CDR2 FQNNGV. The CDR3 loop spans 15 amino acids. CDR3 sequence (DNA): TGTGCCAGCAGCTTAGTCCAGGGGGCCTCCTACGAGCAGTACTTC. It specifies CASSLVQGASYEQYF.

V and J are TRBV4-1 and TRBJ1-5; D gene uncertain. The V and J ends lost 3 bases and 3 bases respectively, with 6 bases between them. Germline CDR1 and CDR2: MGHRA and YSYEKL. This CDR3 has 13 residues. CDR3 residues: CASSQTPNQPQHF. CDR3 sequence (DNA): TGCGCCAGCAGCCAGACTCCCAATCAGCCCCAGCATTTT.

This clone appeared a few times. V gene TRBV10-1 combines with J gene TRBJ2-7; TRBD2 might be the D (7 bases). CDR1 is WNHNN and CDR2 is SYGVQD in the germline V gene (reference sequence). The CDR3 length is 12 residues. The V gene lost 11 bases and the J gene lost 5 bases, with 16 bases spanning the gap. CDR3 loop: CARKPGGHEQYF. Here the CDR3 DNA reads TGCGCCCGAAAACCGGGGGGCCACGAGCAGTACTTC.

As to this clone: Other DNA variants within this sample encode the same CDR3. The V call is TRBV27, the J call TRBJ1-5, with D maybe TRBD1 (5 bases). The germline V gene encodes CDR1 MNHEY and CDR2 SMNVEV (reference sequence). With 0 bases removed from V and 1 base from J, the gap between germline ends came to 7 bases. The length of the CDR3 is 15 residues. The CDR3 DNA reads as TGTGCCAGCAGTTTATCGGGGGGGAGCAATCAGCCCCAGCATTTT. Translating gives CASSLSGGSNQPQHF.

This chain connects TRBV7-8 to TRBJ2-1, with 7 bases lining up with TRBD1. Germline loops: CDR1 SGHVS, CDR2 FQNEAQ. V shed 5 bases and J 12 bases; nucleotides not matched to a gene: 13. CDR3 length: 14 residues. DNA of the CDR3: TGTGCCAGCAGCCTGACCTACCAGGGGGACAGGCAGTTCTTC. Translation gives CASSLTYQGDRQFF.

The genes are TRBV6-2 or TRBV6-3 and TRBJ1-5, with a possible D match to TRBD1 (6 bases). The CDR3 loop spans 15 amino acids. The V gene's germline CDR1 is MNHEY and CDR2 SVGEGT. The germline V and J ends were trimmed by 6 bases and 0 bases, with 12 bases remaining between them. In nucleotides, the CDR3 is TGTGCCAGCAGCCGACAGGTTCCTAGCAATCAGCCCCAGCATTTT. Translated, it gives CASSRQVPSNQPQHF.